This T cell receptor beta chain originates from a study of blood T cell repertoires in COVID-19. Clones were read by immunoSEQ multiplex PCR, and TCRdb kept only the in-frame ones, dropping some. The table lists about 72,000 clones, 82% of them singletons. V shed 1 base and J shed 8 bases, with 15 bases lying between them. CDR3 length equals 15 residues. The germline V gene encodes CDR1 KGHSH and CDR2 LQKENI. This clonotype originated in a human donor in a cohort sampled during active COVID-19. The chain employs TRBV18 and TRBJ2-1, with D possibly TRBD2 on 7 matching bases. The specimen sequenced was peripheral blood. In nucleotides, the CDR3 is TGTGCCAGCTCACCACTCCCAAGGGGGGGGTATGAGCAGTTCTTC. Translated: CASSPLPRGGYEQFF.